The rows below give T cell receptor beta chains drawn from one sample of a study of T-cell memory formation after mild COVID-19. From the 5' RACE reads, TCRdb called clonotypes with MiXCR, one entry per CDR3 protein. Seen here are 15,000 or so distinct CDR3 sequences, around a fifth observed once, and the top ten hold around 54%. The sequencing sample was made of PBMCs or a T cell subset sorted from them (not recorded which). These receptors came from a man in his late teens or twenties who had mild COVID-19 (a few samples of this study predate the infection). Cell type and time point are not known. The CDR3 runs from the conserved cysteine through the conserved F or W. D genes are given only for firm matches. For some rows the clone size is stated as once, few or many, or as a class when expanded; others skip it.

d_call: -; v_call: TRBV28; clone_size: many; j_call: TRBJ2-7; cdr3_nt: TGTGCCAGCAGTTTCTGGCAGGGTCAACACTTC; cdr3_aa: CASSFWQGQHF
d_call: -; v_call: TRBV2; clone_size: many; j_call: TRBJ2-1; cdr3_nt: TGTGCCAGCACAGTAGCGAATGAGCAGTTCTTC; cdr3_aa: CASTVANEQFF
d_call: -; v_call: TRBV13; clone_size: many; j_call: TRBJ1-2; cdr3_nt: TGTGCCAGCAGCTCAGGAGCTAACTATGGCTACACCTTC; cdr3_aa: CASSSGANYGYTF
d_call: -; v_call: TRBV7-2; clone_size: -; j_call: TRBJ1-6; cdr3_nt: TGTGCCAGCAGCTTAGGGTTCTCCCGTGGCAGCTTTAATTCACCCCTCCACTTT; cdr3_aa: CASSLGFSRGSFNSPLHF
d_call: -; v_call: TRBV28; clone_size: many; j_call: TRBJ1-4; cdr3_nt: TGTGCCAGCAGCTTGGACTTAGATGAAAAACTGTTTTTT; cdr3_aa: CASSLDLDEKLFF
d_call: TRBD2; v_call: TRBV3-1; clone_size: few; j_call: TRBJ2-3; cdr3_nt: TGTGCCAGCAGCCAAGGGCCTAGCGGGGGGAGTAGCACAGATACGCAGTATTTT; cdr3_aa: CASSQGPSGGSSTDTQYF
d_call: TRBD2; v_call: TRBV7-2; clone_size: many; j_call: TRBJ2-3; cdr3_nt: TGTGCCAGCAGCTTTCCCCAGGCTAGCGGGGCCACAGATACGCAGTATTTT; cdr3_aa: CASSFPQASGATDTQYF
d_call: TRBD2; v_call: TRBV7-3; clone_size: -; j_call: TRBJ2-5; cdr3_nt: TGTGCCAGCAGCTTAAGTGGGGCTAGCGGGATTGAGACCCAGTACTTC; cdr3_aa: CASSLSGASGIETQYF
d_call: -; v_call: TRBV7-9; clone_size: many; j_call: TRBJ1-2; cdr3_nt: TGTGCCAGCAGTCGGGACACCTATGGCTACACCTTC; cdr3_aa: CASSRDTYGYTF
d_call: TRBD2; v_call: TRBV20-1; clone_size: few; j_call: TRBJ2-1; cdr3_nt: TGCAGTGCTAGAGATTATGAACTAGCGGGGGCCCCGTCTGAGCAGTTCTTC; cdr3_aa: CSARDYELAGAPSEQFF
d_call: -; v_call: TRBV7-9; clone_size: -; j_call: TRBJ2-2; cdr3_nt: TGTGCCAGCAGCTTAGCCCCACCAGGATATAACACCGGGGAGCTGTTTTTT; cdr3_aa: CASSLAPPGYNTGELFF
d_call: -; v_call: TRBV7-9; clone_size: -; j_call: TRBJ1-6; cdr3_nt: TGTGCCAGCAGCTCCACCGGGACTCAAAATTCACCCCTCCACTTT; cdr3_aa: CASSSTGTQNSPLHF
d_call: -; v_call: TRBV25-1; clone_size: many; j_call: TRBJ2-1; cdr3_nt: TGTGCCAGCAGTGAATGGGCCGCACAGGGTTACAATGAGCAGTTCTTC; cdr3_aa: CASSEWAAQGYNEQFF
d_call: TRBD2; v_call: TRBV29-1; clone_size: -; j_call: TRBJ2-3; cdr3_nt: TGCAGCGTGACGAAGGGGACAGGGCGACTAGCGGGGGGCGGAGATACGCAGTATTTT; cdr3_aa: CSVTKGTGRLAGGGDTQYF
d_call: -; v_call: TRBV4-1; clone_size: many; j_call: TRBJ1-1; cdr3_nt: TGCGCCAGCAGCCGGGAGGGGAGGGAAGCTTTCTTT; cdr3_aa: CASSREGREAFF
d_call: -; v_call: TRBV6-6; clone_size: -; j_call: TRBJ1-1; cdr3_nt: TGTGCCAGCAGACCGGGGATGAACACTGAAGCTTTCTTT; cdr3_aa: CASRPGMNTEAFF
d_call: -; v_call: TRBV12-3/TRBV12-4; clone_size: -; j_call: TRBJ1-1; cdr3_nt: TGTGCCAGCAGTTTAACGGGGGCTGAAGCTTTCTTT; cdr3_aa: CASSLTGAEAFF
d_call: -; v_call: TRBV25-1; clone_size: once; j_call: TRBJ2-1; cdr3_nt: TGTGCCAGCAGTGGGCAGGGCTACAATGAGCAGTTCTTC; cdr3_aa: CASSGQGYNEQFF
d_call: TRBD2; v_call: TRBV25-1; clone_size: -; j_call: TRBJ2-7; cdr3_nt: TGTGCCAGCAGTGGGTACGGGAGGGCCTTCCACGAGCAGTACTTC; cdr3_aa: CASSGYGRAFHEQYF
d_call: TRBD1; v_call: TRBV27; clone_size: -; j_call: TRBJ1-1; cdr3_nt: TGTGCCAGCAGTGTGACAGGGGGGACTGAAGCTTTCTTT; cdr3_aa: CASSVTGGTEAFF
d_call: -; v_call: TRBV7-2; clone_size: many; j_call: TRBJ1-1; cdr3_nt: TGTGCCAGCAGCCCCTTCGGCTTGAACACTGAAGCTTTCTTT; cdr3_aa: CASSPFGLNTEAFF
d_call: -; v_call: TRBV4-3; clone_size: -; j_call: TRBJ2-1; cdr3_nt: TGCGCCAGCAGCCAATCCACGAATGAGCAGTTCTTC; cdr3_aa: CASSQSTNEQFF
d_call: -; v_call: TRBV9; clone_size: many; j_call: TRBJ1-1; cdr3_nt: TGTGCCAGCAGCCAGGGCGACAGGACGTACGAAGCTTTCTTT; cdr3_aa: CASSQGDRTYEAFF
d_call: -; v_call: TRBV12-3/TRBV12-4; clone_size: many; j_call: TRBJ1-2; cdr3_nt: TGTGCCAGCAGCGTAATAGGGCACACCTTC; cdr3_aa: CASSVIGHTF
d_call: TRBD2; v_call: TRBV6-2/TRBV6-3; clone_size: few; j_call: TRBJ2-3; cdr3_nt: TGTGCCAGCAGTTACGTCCAGCGGGGGGGCCAAGAGGCAGATACGCAGTATTTT; cdr3_aa: CASSYVQRGGQEADTQYF
d_call: -; v_call: TRBV7-9; clone_size: many; j_call: TRBJ2-7; cdr3_nt: TGTGCCAGCAGCTCACTTATTAAGGGCGAGCAGTACTTC; cdr3_aa: CASSSLIKGEQYF
d_call: -; v_call: TRBV18; clone_size: -; j_call: TRBJ1-5; cdr3_nt: TGTGCCAGCTCACCACAGGGACGGGATCAGCCCCAGCATTTT; cdr3_aa: CASSPQGRDQPQHF
d_call: TRBD1; v_call: TRBV20-1; clone_size: many; j_call: TRBJ1-1; cdr3_nt: TGCAGTGCTATCGACAGGGGGCAGCTTGAAGCTTTCTTT; cdr3_aa: CSAIDRGQLEAFF
d_call: -; v_call: TRBV27; clone_size: -; j_call: TRBJ1-1; cdr3_nt: TGTGCCAGCAGTTTATCCTCCACAGGGATGAACACTGAAGCTTTCTTT; cdr3_aa: CASSLSSTGMNTEAFF
d_call: -; v_call: TRBV5-1; clone_size: -; j_call: TRBJ2-3; cdr3_nt: TGCGCCAGCAGCTTGGGACAGGCCACAGATACGCAGTATTTT; cdr3_aa: CASSLGQATDTQYF
d_call: -; v_call: TRBV7-6; clone_size: many; j_call: TRBJ2-5; cdr3_nt: TGTGCCAGCAGCCCCTTTGAGGGTTTGTACCAAGAGACCCAGTACTTC; cdr3_aa: CASSPFEGLYQETQYF
d_call: -; v_call: TRBV9; clone_size: many; j_call: TRBJ2-5; cdr3_nt: TGTGCCAGCAGCGTAGCCCCCCAGGGCCAAGAGACCCAGTACTTC; cdr3_aa: CASSVAPQGQETQYF
d_call: -; v_call: TRBV15; clone_size: many; j_call: TRBJ1-2; cdr3_nt: TGTGCCACCAGCAGAGTCCCCTACTATGGCTACACCTTC; cdr3_aa: CATSRVPYYGYTF
d_call: -; v_call: TRBV12-3/TRBV12-4; clone_size: -; j_call: TRBJ2-7; cdr3_nt: TGTGCCAGCAGTAGGGGACTCCTACTCGAGCAGTACTTC; cdr3_aa: CASSRGLLLEQYF